The 22 T cell receptor beta chains given below trace back to one sample, sequenced in a study of cytomegalovirus exposure and HLA in healthy donors. Vbeta (60) and Jbeta (13) primers were used in the PCR. Assay used: immunoSEQ multiplex PCR; TCRdb lists only in-frame clones, some missing. The sample yields approximately 170,000 clones, about 62% seen once. Sequencing input: PBMCs. The source of these receptors is a man in his forties or fifties in good health and CMV-seronegative.

The chain combines TRBV10-3 with TRBJ2-7; 9 bases match TRBD1. The V gene's germline CDR1 is ENHRY and CDR2 SYGVKD. V shed 4 bases and J 4 bases; nucleotides not matched to a gene: 5. The CDR3 has 14 residues. This chain's CDR3 is CAISGGQGMYEQYF. CDR3 sequence (DNA): TGTGCCATCAGTGGGGGACAGGGAATGTACGAGCAGTACTTC.

This rearrangement joins TRBV7-8 to TRBJ2-3; D remains unclear. Trimming left V 5 bases short and J 2 bases short, with 11 bases between. The CDR3 is made up of 14 amino acids. In germline, CDR1 is SGHVS, CDR2 FQNEAQ. The DNA of the CDR3 is TGTGCCAGCAGCCTTAGAAGTGACACAGATACGCAGTATTTT. Translating it yields CASSLRSDTDTQYF. The whole variable domain, remainder taken from reference TRBV7-8 and TRBJ2-3, is GAGVSQSPRYKVAKRGQDVALRCDPISGHVSLFWYQQALGQGPEFLTYFQNEAQLDKSGLPSDRFFAERPEGSVSTLKIQRTQQEDSAVYLCASSLRSDTDTQYFGPGTRLTVL.

The chain employs TRBV6-5 and TRBJ1-2, with TRBD1 matching over 8 bases. The ends lost 2 bases at V and 5 bases at J; junction bases unmatched: 4. CDR1 is MNHEY, CDR2 SVGAGI, per germline. This CDR3 region has 14 residues. Written as DNA, the CDR3 is TGTGCCAGCAGTTACGGGGGACAGGATTATGGCTACACCTTC. Translated: CASSYGGQDYGYTF.

The chain uses TRBV15 and TRBJ1-2; the D gene is possibly TRBD1 (6 bases). Per germline, CDR1 LNHNV and CDR2 YYDKDF (reference sequence). Trimming took off 1 base at V and 12 bases at J, with 15 bases between the two ends. The CDR3 consists of 13 residues. DNA for the CDR3: TGTGCCACCAGCAGAGGGGCAGGGGTTCGGAACACCTTC. Its protein product is CATSRGAGVRNTF.

The chain has TRBV6-1 and TRBJ2-1; no firm D call. This CDR3 spans 15 amino acids. With 4 bases removed from V and 3 bases from J, the gap between germline ends came to 13 bases. Germline loops: CDR1 MNHNS, CDR2 SASEGT. The CDR3 region has the DNA TGTGCCAGCAGTGCTACCTCCTCTAGCTACAATGAGCAGTTCTTC. Translation: CASSATSSSYNEQFF.

This chain uses TRBV19 with TRBJ2-5, with TRBD1 matching over 8 bases. Gene TRBJ2-7 matches the end of the DNA better, so the J call may be wrong. This CDR3 is built from 14 residues. The germline V gene encodes CDR1 LNHDA and CDR2 SQIVND (reference sequence). The chain's CDR3 is CASSTGTGSCEQYF. The CDR3 DNA sequence: TGTGCCAGTAGTACGGGGACAGGTTCTTGCGAGCAGTACTTC.

The V call is TRBV6-5, the J call TRBJ1-1; a weak D match, TRBD1 (5 bases). Germline values: CDR1 MNHEY, CDR2 SVGAGI. The length of the CDR3 is 14 residues. The germline V and J ends were trimmed by 6 bases and 0 bases, with 11 bases remaining between them. The CDR3 sequence: CASRTETMNTEAFF. CDR3 in DNA: TGTGCCAGCAGGACAGAGACCATGAACACTGAAGCTTTCTTT.

This chain joins TRBV7-3 and TRBJ2-3, with 11 bases lining up with TRBD2. The CDR3 is made up of 17 amino acids. Losses at the gene ends were 1 base for V and 4 bases for J; bases not matched to a gene: 7. Germline assignment: CDR1 SGHTA and CDR2 FQGTGA. CDR3 sequence reads: CASSLSKLAGVSDTQYF. Here the CDR3 DNA reads TGTGCCAGCAGCTTAAGTAAACTAGCGGGAGTGTCAGATACGCAGTATTTT.

CDR3 coding DNA: TGTGCCAGTAGAACGACAGGGGCTGGGTATGGCTACACCTTC. Residues: CASRTTGAGYGYTF. The chain joins TRBV19 to TRBJ1-2; 8 bases are shared with TRBD1. The J segment lost 5 bases and the V segment lost 6 bases, leaving 8 bases of the junction unmatched. CDR3 length equals 14 residues. Germline CDR1 and CDR2: LNHDA and SQIVND (reference sequence).

Worth noting for this clone: The junction differs from germline at one of its ends, possibly a read error. The chain employs TRBV6-1 and TRBJ1-2; D is unresolved. The CDR3 spans 14 residues. Germline CDR1 reads MNHNS; CDR2 reads SASEGT. This chain's CDR3 is CDSSVNRANYGYTF. The CDR3 nucleotides are TGTGACAGCAGTGTGAACAGAGCTAACTATGGCTACACCTTC.

The V gene is TRBV21-1, the J gene TRBJ1-1; the DNA was not compared with TRBD1, the D call given in the table. TRBV21-1 is shown as a pseudogene. The CDR3 runs to 15 residues. The CDR3 sequence: CASSNLQGMNTEAFF. In nucleotides, the CDR3 is TGTGCCAGCAGCAACCTACAGGGGATGAACACTGAAGCTTTCTTT.

This chain uses TRBV6-1 with TRBJ2-2; maybe TRBD1 (5 bases). The CDR3 length is 14 residues. Germline loops: CDR1 MNHNS, CDR2 SASEGT. Trimming removed 10 bases from V and 4 bases from J, with 16 bases in between. DNA for the CDR3: TGTGCCACCCTCTTCAGGGTGGGCACCGGGGAGCTGTTTTTT. Translated, it gives CATLFRVGTGELFF.

This chain links TRBV5-1 with TRBJ2-2; the D gene is possibly TRBD2 (6 bases). The CDR3 totals 14 residues. CDR1 and CDR2 (germline): SGHRS, YFSETQ. V gave up 2 bases and J gave up 4 bases, with 9 bases separating them. The CDR3 bases are TGCGCCAGCAGCTTCAACGGGGGCACCGGGGAGCTGTTTTTT. It yields the protein CASSFNGGTGELFF.

This clone was observed a handful of times. The V call is TRBV5-1, the J call TRBJ2-1; TRBD2 matches 10 bases. The germline V gene encodes CDR1 SGHRS and CDR2 YFSETQ. Trimming at V came to 1 base and at J to 1 base, leaving 5 bases not matched to a gene. The CDR3 runs to 17 residues. CDR3 region: CASSLPQRGGSYNEQFF. CDR3 bases: TGCGCCAGCAGCTTGCCCCAGCGGGGGGGTTCCTACAATGAGCAGTTCTTC.

The chain is built from TRBV5-1 and TRBJ2-5, with a weak D call TRBD1 (7 bases). The CDR3 is 14 residues long. CDR1 is SGHRS, CDR2 YFSETQ, per germline. V was pared by 4 bases and J by 1 base, with 11 bases between. Written as DNA, the CDR3 is TGCGCCAGCAGCACGGGGGACAGCCAAGAGACCCAGTACTTC. As protein: CASSTGDSQETQYF.

CDR3 amino acids: CASSQDVAGWDNEQFF. The CDR3 DNA follows: TGTGCCAGCAGCCAAGACGTAGCGGGGTGGGACAATGAGCAGTTCTTC. The V and J genes are TRBV4-2 and TRBJ2-1, with 8 bases matching TRBD2. CDR1 and CDR2 from the germline V gene are LGHNA and YNFKEQ. The CDR3 contains 16 residues. V lost 0 bases to trimming and J lost 5 bases; unmatched junction nucleotides: 6.

The sample holds a few counts of this clone. V gene TRBV5-1 combines with J gene TRBJ1-1; weak D call: TRBD1 (5 bases). The CDR3 is 14 amino acids. Germline V lookup: CDR1 SGHRS, CDR2 YFSETQ. V was shortened by 3 bases and J by 1 base, with 10 bases between the two germline ends. CDR3 protein: CASSWTSPNTEAFF. The CDR3, as DNA: TGCGCCAGCAGCTGGACATCCCCGAACACTGAAGCTTTCTTT.

This clone has more than one count but fewer than ten. Other DNA sequences in this sample translate to the same CDR3. The J gene is TRBJ1-2, the V gene TRBV7-2; 9 bases are a match to TRBD1. CDR3 length equals 15 residues. Germline V gene data show CDR1 as SGHTA and CDR2 as FQGNSA. V shed 5 bases and J 2 bases; nucleotides not matched to a gene: 6. The CDR3 loop reads CASSLTGTGNYGYTF. The CDR3, as DNA: TGTGCCAGCAGCCTCACCGGGACAGGGAACTATGGCTACACCTTC.

The genes are TRBV4-1 and TRBJ2-3, with 8 bases matching TRBD1. Germline V gives CDR1 MGHRA, CDR2 YSYEKL. The CDR3 covers 17 residues. The trim removed 4 bases at V and 0 bases at J, leaving 9 bases unmatched. CDR3 in DNA: TGCGCCAGCAGCCCCCGGCCCGGGACAGGCAGCACAGATACGCAGTATTTT. Translation: CASSPRPGTGSTDTQYF.

This rearrangement joins TRBV27 to TRBJ2-3; 10 nucleotides agree with TRBD2. CDR3 length: 16 residues. V gave up 3 bases and J gave up 2 bases; unmatched junction bases: 5. Germline-derived CDR1 and CDR2 are MNHEY and SMNVEV (reference sequence). The CDR3 DNA reads as TGTGCCAGCAGTTTCCGACTAGCGGGCACCACAGATACGCAGTATTTT. Protein product: CASSFRLAGTTDTQYF.

Only one count was recorded for this clone. V gene TRBV28 combines with J gene TRBJ2-7; D is possibly TRBD2 (7 bases). The CDR3 runs to 15 residues. Germline lookup yields CDR1 MDHEN and CDR2 SYDVKM. Trimming pared 7 bases from V and 6 bases from J, leaving 22 bases between. The CDR3 DNA reads as TGTGCCAGCAAAGGTTCCGGGGGGCCGTTTGTCGAGCAGTACTTC. Its protein is CASKGSGGPFVEQYF.

The V and J genes are TRBV4-2 and TRBJ1-6, with TRBD1 matching over 12 bases. J was trimmed by 10 bases and V by 1 base; bases with no gene match: 8. CDR3 length equals 17 residues. The germline CDR1 and CDR2 sequences are LGHNA and YNFKEQ. Written as DNA, the CDR3 is TGTGCCAGCAGCCAAGTTTTGGGACAGGGGGCTAACTCACCCCTCCACTTT. Protein sequence: CASSQVLGQGANSPLHF.